Below, 7 T cell receptor beta chains from the same sample are listed, as sequenced in a study of PD-1 blockade in classical Hodgkin lymphoma (dated by TCRdb to 2018 to 2021). The library was obtained by the immunoSEQ multiplex PCR assay. What TCRdb holds here is the immuneACCESS table cut down to in-frame rearrangements. Part of the clones is not present; checked against another copy, under half of the missing clones reflect an unresolved V gene, and the others are unexplained. The sample table shows tens of thousands of clones, and around four fifths are seen once. Of the sample, around 12% is held by the ten largest clones. Taken with the paper, the label for time point translates to: cycle 4 day 1 (C4D1), after less than seven weeks of nivolumab. Relapse after autologous stem cell transplantation had occurred in all trial patients, and cohorts A, B and C were distinguished by prior brentuximab vedotin exposure.

This specimen was peripheral blood mononuclear cells (PBMCs), taken before the fourth cycle of nivolumab. The receptors stem from a human donor with classical Hodgkin lymphoma.

The V and J genes are TRBV5-1 and TRBJ2-5, with TRBD1 as a possible D gene (6 bases). Between the trimmed V and J ends, which lost 2 bases and 2 bases, there was a span of 13 bases. Germline CDR1 reads SGHRS; CDR2 reads YFSETQ. The CDR3 extends over 15 amino acids. The CDR3 DNA reads TGCGCCAGCAGCTTACAGGGCGTGGGGCAAGAGACCCAGTACTTC. It codes for CASSLQGVGQETQYF.

CDR3 in amino acids: CASSSPGTSGSDEQFF. CDR3 DNA: TGTGCCAGCAGTTCCCCCGGGACTAGCGGGAGTGATGAGCAGTTCTTC. The chain is built from TRBV28 and TRBJ2-1; 14 positions agree with TRBD2. CDR3 size: 16 residues. Germline-derived CDR1 and CDR2 are MDHEN and SYDVKM. Unmatched junction bases numbered 7, after V lost 4 bases and J lost 8 bases. Combining the CDR3 with reference TRBV28 and TRBJ2-1 gives the whole variable domain DVKVTQSSRYLVKRTGEKVFLECVQDMDHENMFWYRQDPGLGLRLIYFSYDVKMKEKGDIPEGYSVSREKKERFSLILESASTNQTSMYLCASSSPGTSGSDEQFFGPGTRLTVL.

The genes are TRBV19 and TRBJ2-7; 11 positions match TRBD2. V lost 1 base, J lost 6 bases, and 8 bases stayed unmatched. Germline V gene lookup returns CDR1 LNHDA and CDR2 SQIVND (reference sequence). There are 16 residues in the CDR3. In DNA, the CDR3 is TGTGCCAGTAGTATAGCAGGGGGGACTAGCGGTCGCGAGCAGTACTTC. This translates into CASSIAGGTSGREQYF.

Only one count was recorded for this clone. The chain carries TRBV27 and TRBJ1-2; 7 bases agree with TRBD1. Germline V gene lookup returns CDR1 MNHEY and CDR2 SMNVEV (reference sequence). After removal of 7 bases from V and 7 bases from J, the junction contained 21 bases not matched to a gene. The CDR3 totals 17 residues. CDR3 DNA sequence: TGTGCCAGCACCCCCTGGGGAACAAGGGACAGTCGGGGTGGCTACACCTTC. It codes for CASTPWGTRDSRGGYTF.

This sequence joins TRBV7-2 and TRBJ1-2, with unresolved D. V dropped 5 bases and J dropped 8 bases, with 18 bases sitting between them. Germline CDR1 SGHTA, CDR2 FQGNSA. The CDR3 runs 14 residues. In nucleotides, the CDR3 is TGTGCCAGCAGCGAACCGGGGTCCGTCAGCGGCTACACCTTC. This codes for CASSEPGSVSGYTF.

This chain joins TRBV19 and TRBJ2-1; the D gene is possibly TRBD1 (6 bases). Germline assignment: CDR1 LNHDA and CDR2 SQIVND (reference sequence). V shed 5 bases and J shed 8 bases, with 13 bases lying between them. There are 13 residues in the CDR3. In nucleotides, the CDR3 is TGTGCCAGTAGTCAACGACAGGCCTATGAGCAGTTCTTC. Protein product: CASSQRQAYEQFF.

The V and J genes are TRBV4-2 and TRBJ2-3; a weak D match, TRBD2 (5 bases). CDR1 and CDR2 (germline): LGHNA, YNFKEQ. Trimming stripped 8 bases from V and 1 base from J, with 10 bases between. The CDR3 sequence is 13 residues long. CDR3 region: CASAERGTDTQYF. The CDR3 nucleotides are TGTGCCAGCGCGGAGAGGGGCACAGATACGCAGTATTTT.